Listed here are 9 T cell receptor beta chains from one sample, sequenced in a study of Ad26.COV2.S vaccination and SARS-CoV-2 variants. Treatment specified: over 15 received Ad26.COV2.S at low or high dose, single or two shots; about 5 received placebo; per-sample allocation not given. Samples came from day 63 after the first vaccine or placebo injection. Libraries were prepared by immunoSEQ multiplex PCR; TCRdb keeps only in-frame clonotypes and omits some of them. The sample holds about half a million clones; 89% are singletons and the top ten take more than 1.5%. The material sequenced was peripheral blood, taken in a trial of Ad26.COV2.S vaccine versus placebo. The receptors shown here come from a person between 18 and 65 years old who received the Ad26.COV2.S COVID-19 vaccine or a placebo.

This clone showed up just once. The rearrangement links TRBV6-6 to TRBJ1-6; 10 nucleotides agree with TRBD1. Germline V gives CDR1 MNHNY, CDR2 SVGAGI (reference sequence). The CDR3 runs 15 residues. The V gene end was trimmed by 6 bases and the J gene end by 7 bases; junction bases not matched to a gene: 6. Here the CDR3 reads CASSPRDRGNSPLHF. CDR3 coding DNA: TGTGCCAGCAGCCCGAGGGACAGGGGCAATTCACCCCTCCACTTT.

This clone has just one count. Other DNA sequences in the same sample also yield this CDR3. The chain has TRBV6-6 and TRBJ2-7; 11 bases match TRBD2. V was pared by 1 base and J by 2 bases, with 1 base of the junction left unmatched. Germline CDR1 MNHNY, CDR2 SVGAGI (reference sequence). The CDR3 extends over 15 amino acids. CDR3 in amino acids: CASSYLAGGTYEQYF. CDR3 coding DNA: TGTGCCAGCAGTTACTTAGCGGGAGGGACCTACGAGCAGTACTTC.

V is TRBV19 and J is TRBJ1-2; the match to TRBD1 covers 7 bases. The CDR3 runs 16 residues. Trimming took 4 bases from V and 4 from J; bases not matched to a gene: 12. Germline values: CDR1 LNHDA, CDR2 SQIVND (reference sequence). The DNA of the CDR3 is TGTGCCAGTAGTACCCAGTGGACAGGTAACATCTATGGCTACACCTTC. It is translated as CASSTQWTGNIYGYTF.

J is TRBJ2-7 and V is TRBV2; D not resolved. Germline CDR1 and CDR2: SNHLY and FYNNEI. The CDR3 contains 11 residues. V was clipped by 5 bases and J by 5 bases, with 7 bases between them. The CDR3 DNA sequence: TGTGCCAGCAGTATCAGAGACGAGCAGTACTTC. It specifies CASSIRDEQYF.

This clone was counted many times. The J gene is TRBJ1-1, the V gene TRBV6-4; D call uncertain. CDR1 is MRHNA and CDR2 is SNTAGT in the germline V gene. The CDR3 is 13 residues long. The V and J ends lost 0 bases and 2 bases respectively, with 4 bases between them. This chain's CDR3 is CASSDSDNTEAFF. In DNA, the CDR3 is TGTGCCAGCAGTGACTCGGACAACACTGAAGCTTTCTTT.

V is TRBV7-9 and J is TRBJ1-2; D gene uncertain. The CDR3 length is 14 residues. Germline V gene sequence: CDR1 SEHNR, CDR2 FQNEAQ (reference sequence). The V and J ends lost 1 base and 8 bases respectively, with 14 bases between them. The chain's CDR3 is CASSLEDSYQGYTF. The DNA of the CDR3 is TGTGCCAGCAGCTTAGAGGATAGCTATCAGGGCTACACCTTC.

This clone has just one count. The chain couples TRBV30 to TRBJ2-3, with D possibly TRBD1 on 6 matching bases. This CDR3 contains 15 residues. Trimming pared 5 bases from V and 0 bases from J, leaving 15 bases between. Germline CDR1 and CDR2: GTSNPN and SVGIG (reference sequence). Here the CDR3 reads CAWFSGDPSTDTQYF. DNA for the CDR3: TGTGCCTGGTTCTCAGGGGACCCTAGCACAGATACGCAGTATTTT.

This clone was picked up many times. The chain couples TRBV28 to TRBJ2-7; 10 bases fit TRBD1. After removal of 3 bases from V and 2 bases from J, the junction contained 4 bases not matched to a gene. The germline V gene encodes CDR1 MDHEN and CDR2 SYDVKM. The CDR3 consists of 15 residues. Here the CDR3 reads CASSFSGTGAYEQYF. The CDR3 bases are TGTGCCAGCAGTTTTTCCGGGACAGGGGCCTACGAGCAGTACTTC.

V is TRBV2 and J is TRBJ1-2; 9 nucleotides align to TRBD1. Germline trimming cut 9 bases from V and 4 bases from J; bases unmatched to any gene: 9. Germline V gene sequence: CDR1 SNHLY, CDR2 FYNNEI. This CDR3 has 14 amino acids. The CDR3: CARDRGRLSYGYTF. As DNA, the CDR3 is TGTGCCAGGGACAGGGGTCGGCTTAGCTATGGCTACACCTTC.